One sample yielded the 8 T cell receptor beta chains listed below, sequenced in a study of blood T cell repertoires in COVID-19. Measured with immunoSEQ multiplex PCR; TCRdb has only the in-frame clones, and not every one. Here the sample spans more than 120,000 clones, around 87% being singletons. Sequenced input: peripheral blood. These receptors were taken from a woman between 45 and 60 years old with active or convalescent COVID-19.

The chain has TRBV28 and TRBJ2-4, with 8 bases that match TRBD1. This CDR3 region has 16 residues. Germline V gene data show CDR1 as MDHEN and CDR2 as SYDVKM. The V segment lost 7 bases and the J segment 0 bases; nucleotides outside the gene matches: 8. CDR3 region: CASTGTGRLAKNIQYF. DNA of the CDR3: TGTGCCAGCACTGGGACAGGTCGACTAGCCAAAAACATTCAGTACTTC.

The V gene is TRBV29-1, the J gene TRBJ1-1; a weak D match, TRBD1 (6 bases). Germline CDR1 SQVTM, CDR2 ANQGSEA. V shed 6 bases and J shed 1 base, with 15 bases lying between them. There are 14 residues in the CDR3. CDR3 in DNA: TGCAGCGTGAGGAAGGACAGAGCGAACACTGAAGCTTTCTTT. Translating it yields CSVRKDRANTEAFF.

In regard to this clone: The junction departs from germline at one end; a sequencing error may be responsible. The chain combines TRBV19 with TRBJ2-2; D ambiguous. The length of the CDR3 is 14 residues. The germline V gene encodes CDR1 LNHDA and CDR2 SQIVND (reference sequence). CDR3 bases: TGTGCCAGTAGCATAGCCGGGTTGGGCGGGGAGCTGTTTTTT. Its protein is CASSIAGLGGELFF.

The CDR3 spells CAWRRASTDTQYF. For the CDR3, the DNA is TGTGCCTGGAGGCGGGCTAGCACAGATACGCAGTATTTT. The V gene is TRBV30, the J gene TRBJ2-3, with D possibly being TRBD2 (5 bases). This CDR3 is 13 amino acids long. Germline V gene sequence: CDR1 GTSNPN, CDR2 SVGIG (reference sequence). V gave up 3 bases and J gave up 0 bases, with 7 bases separating them.

The V gene is TRBV29-1, the J gene TRBJ2-1; a possible D gene is TRBD2 (5 bases). This CDR3 spans 13 amino acids. The V and J ends lost 2 bases and 5 bases respectively, with 10 bases between them. Germline V gene lookup returns CDR1 SQVTM and CDR2 ANQGSEA. The CDR3 reads CSVEILGNNEQFF. CDR3 nucleotides: TGCAGCGTTGAAATACTAGGAAACAATGAGCAGTTCTTC.

V is TRBV7-3 and J is TRBJ2-5; TRBD1 matches at 9 bases. Germline CDR1 reads SGHTA; CDR2 reads FQGTGA. The CDR3 has 13 residues. J was trimmed by 7 bases and V by 4 bases; bases with no gene match: 4. The CDR3: CASSSDRGRTQYF. CDR3 nucleotides: TGTGCCAGCAGCTCGGACAGGGGCAGGACCCAGTACTTC.

The chain joins TRBV7-2 to TRBJ2-1; 9 nucleotides line up with TRBD2. Trimming took 6 bases from V and 2 from J; bases not matched to a gene: 2. The V gene's germline CDR1 is SGHTA and CDR2 FQGNSA. The CDR3 extends over 14 amino acids. CDR3: CASRSGGTYNEQFF. The CDR3 bases are TGTGCCAGCAGGAGCGGGGGGACCTACAATGAGCAGTTCTTC.

The CDR3 region has the DNA TGTGCCAGCAGTTTATCGGGCCCTTATGGCTACACCTTC. Translation: CASSLSGPYGYTF. The V gene is TRBV27, the J gene TRBJ1-2; no clear D. CDR1 and CDR2 from the germline V gene are MNHEY and SMNVEV (reference sequence). Trimming took off 0 bases at V and 5 bases at J, with 7 bases between the two ends. The CDR3 consists of 13 residues.